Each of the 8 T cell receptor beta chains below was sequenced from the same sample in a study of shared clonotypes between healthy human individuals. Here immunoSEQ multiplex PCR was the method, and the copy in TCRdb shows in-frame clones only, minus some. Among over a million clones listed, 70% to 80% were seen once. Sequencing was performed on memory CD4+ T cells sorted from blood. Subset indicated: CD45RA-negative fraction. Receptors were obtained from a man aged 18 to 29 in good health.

The CDR3 spells CSVRDRTYNEQFF. The CDR3 nucleotides read TGCAGCGTTCGGGACAGAACCTACAATGAGCAGTTCTTC. This chain links TRBV29-1 with TRBJ2-1; 7 positions agree with TRBD1. The CDR3 runs to 13 residues. The V gene end was trimmed by 5 bases and the J gene end by 2 bases; junction bases not matched to a gene: 3. In germline, CDR1 is SQVTM, CDR2 ANQGSEA.

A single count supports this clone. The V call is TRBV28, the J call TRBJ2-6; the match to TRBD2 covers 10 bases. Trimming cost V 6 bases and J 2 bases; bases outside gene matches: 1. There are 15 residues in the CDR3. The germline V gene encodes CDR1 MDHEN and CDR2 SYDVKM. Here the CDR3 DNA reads TGTGCCAGCAGAAGCGGGGGGGCTGGGGCCAACGTCCTGACTTTC. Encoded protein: CASRSGGAGANVLTF. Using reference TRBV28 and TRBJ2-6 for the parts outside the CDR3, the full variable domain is DVKVTQSSRYLVKRTGEKVFLECVQDMDHENMFWYRQDPGLGLRLIYFSYDVKMKEKGDIPEGYSVSREKKERFSLILESASTNQTSMYLCASRSGGAGANVLTFGAGSRLTVL.

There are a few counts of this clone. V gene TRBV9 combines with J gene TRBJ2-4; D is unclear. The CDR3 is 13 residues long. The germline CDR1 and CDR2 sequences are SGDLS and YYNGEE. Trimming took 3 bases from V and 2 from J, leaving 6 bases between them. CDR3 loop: CASSAGTKNIQYF. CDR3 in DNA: TGTGCCAGCAGCGCGGGTACCAAAAACATTCAGTACTTC. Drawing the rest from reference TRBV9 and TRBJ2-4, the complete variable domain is DSGVTQTPKHLITATGQRVTLRCSPRSGDLSVYWYQQSLDQGLQFLIQYYNGEERAKGNILERFSAQQFPDLHSELNLSSLELGDSALYFCASSAGTKNIQYFGAGTRLSVL.

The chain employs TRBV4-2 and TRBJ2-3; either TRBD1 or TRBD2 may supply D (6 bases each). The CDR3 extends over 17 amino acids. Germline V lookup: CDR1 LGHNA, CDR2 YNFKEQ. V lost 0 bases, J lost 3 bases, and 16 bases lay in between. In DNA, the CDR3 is TGTGCCAGCAGCCAAGATTGGGGGGACACATTTACAGATACGCAGTATTTT. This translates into CASSQDWGDTFTDTQYF.

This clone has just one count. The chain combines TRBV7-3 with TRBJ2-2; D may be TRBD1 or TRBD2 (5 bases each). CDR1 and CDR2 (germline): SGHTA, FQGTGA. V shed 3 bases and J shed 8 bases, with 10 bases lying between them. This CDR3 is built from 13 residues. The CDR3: CASSLGVPGELFF. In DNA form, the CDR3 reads TGTGCCAGCAGCTTGGGGGTTCCGGGGGAGCTGTTTTTT.

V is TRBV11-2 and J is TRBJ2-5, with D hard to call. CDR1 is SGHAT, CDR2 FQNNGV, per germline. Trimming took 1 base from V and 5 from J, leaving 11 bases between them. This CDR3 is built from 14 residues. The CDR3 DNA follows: TGTGCCAGCAGCTTAGGGCCAACCAAGGAGACCCAGTACTTC. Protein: CASSLGPTKETQYF.

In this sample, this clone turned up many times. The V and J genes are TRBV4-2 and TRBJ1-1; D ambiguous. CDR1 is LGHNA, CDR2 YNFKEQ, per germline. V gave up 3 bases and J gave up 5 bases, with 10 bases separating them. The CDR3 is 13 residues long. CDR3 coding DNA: TGTGCCAGCAGCCAGTCCGTCAGAACTGAAGCTTTCTTT. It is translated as CASSQSVRTEAFF.

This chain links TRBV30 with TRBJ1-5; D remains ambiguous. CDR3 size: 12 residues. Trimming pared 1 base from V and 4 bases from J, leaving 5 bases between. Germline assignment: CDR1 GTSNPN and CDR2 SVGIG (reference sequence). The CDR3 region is CAWSAGNQPQHF. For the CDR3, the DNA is TGTGCCTGGAGTGCCGGGAATCAGCCCCAGCATTTT.